One T cell receptor beta chain is described in this entry. Looked up from germline, CDR1 is SGHKS and CDR2 is YYEKEE (reference sequence). J gave up 0 bases and V 0 bases, and 6 bases lay outside the gene matches. This CDR3 comprises 18 residues. This entry is derived from a study of PD-L1 blockade in urothelial cancer. The protocol was immunoSEQ multiplex PCR, while the TCRdb copy is restricted to in-frame clones and leaves out a portion. The sample includes approximately 51,000 clones, more than 75% of them seen just once. V is TRBV5-5 and J is TRBJ2-5; 12 positions agree with TRBD2. The sequencing here drew on PBMCs, taken around atezolizumab (anti-PD-L1) treatment. The origin of this receptor is a man aged 55-75 years with urothelial cancer. CDR3 DNA: TGTGCCAGCAGCTTGGGGGCTAGCGGGAGGGCCGACCAAGAGACCCAGTACTTC. This translates into CASSLGASGRADQETQYF.